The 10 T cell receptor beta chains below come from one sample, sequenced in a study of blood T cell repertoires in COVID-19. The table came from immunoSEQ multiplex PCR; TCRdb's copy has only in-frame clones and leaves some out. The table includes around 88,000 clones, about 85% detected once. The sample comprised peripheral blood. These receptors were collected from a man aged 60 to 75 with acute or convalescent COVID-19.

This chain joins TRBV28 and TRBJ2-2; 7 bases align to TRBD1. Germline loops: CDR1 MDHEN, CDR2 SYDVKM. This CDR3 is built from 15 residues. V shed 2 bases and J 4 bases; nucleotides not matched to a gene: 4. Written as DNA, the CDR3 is TGTGCCAGCAGTTTACTTGGGACAGCCACCGGGGAGCTGTTTTTT. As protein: CASSLLGTATGELFF.

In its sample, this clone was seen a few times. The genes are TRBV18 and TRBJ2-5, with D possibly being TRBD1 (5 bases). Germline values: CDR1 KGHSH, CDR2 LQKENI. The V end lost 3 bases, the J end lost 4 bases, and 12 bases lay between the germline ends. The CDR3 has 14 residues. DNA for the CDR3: TGTGCCAGCTCACCCCTGAACCAGGGAGAGACCCAGTACTTC. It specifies CASSPLNQGETQYF. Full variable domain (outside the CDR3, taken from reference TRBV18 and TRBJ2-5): NAGVMQNPRHLVRRRGQEARLRCSPMKGHSHVYWYRQLPEEGLKFMVYLQKENIIDESGMPKERFSAEFPKEGPSILRIQQVVRGDSAAYFCASSPLNQGETQYFGPGTRLLVL.

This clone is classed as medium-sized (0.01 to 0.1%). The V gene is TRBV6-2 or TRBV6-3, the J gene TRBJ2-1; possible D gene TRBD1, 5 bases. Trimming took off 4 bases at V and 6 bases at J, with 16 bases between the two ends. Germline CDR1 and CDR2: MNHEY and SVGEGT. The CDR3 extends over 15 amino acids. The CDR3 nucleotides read TGTGCCAGCAGTTCCCCTAATTTCAGGGCCAATGAGCAGTTCTTC. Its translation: CASSSPNFRANEQFF.

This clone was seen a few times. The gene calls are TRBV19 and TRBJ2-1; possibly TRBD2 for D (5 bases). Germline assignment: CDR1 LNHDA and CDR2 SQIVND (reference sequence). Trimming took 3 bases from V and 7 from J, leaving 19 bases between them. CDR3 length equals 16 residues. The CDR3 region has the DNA TGTGCCAGTAGTATTTTGGCTAGCAGGCCATCGAATGAGCAGTTCTTC. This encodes CASSILASRPSNEQFF.

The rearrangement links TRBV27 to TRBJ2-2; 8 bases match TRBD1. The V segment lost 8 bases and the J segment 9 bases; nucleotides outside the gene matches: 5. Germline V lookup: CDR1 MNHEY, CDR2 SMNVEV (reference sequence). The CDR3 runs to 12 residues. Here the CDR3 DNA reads TGTGCCAGCGGGCAGGGGGCGCGGGAGCTGTTTTTT. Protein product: CASGQGARELFF.

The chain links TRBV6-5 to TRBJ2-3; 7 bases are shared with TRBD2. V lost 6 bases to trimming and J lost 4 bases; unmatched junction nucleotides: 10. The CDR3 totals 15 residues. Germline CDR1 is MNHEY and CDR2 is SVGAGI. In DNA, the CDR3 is TGTGCCAGCAGGGCCTGGGAGCGGGGAGCAGATACGCAGTATTTT. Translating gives CASRAWERGADTQYF.

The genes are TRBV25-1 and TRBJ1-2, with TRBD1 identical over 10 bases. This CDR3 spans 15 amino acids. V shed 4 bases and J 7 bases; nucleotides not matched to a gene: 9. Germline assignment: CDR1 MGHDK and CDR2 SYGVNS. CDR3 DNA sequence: TGTGCCAGCAGTGTCGGCCCGGGACAGGGGTTTGGCTACACCTTC. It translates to CASSVGPGQGFGYTF.

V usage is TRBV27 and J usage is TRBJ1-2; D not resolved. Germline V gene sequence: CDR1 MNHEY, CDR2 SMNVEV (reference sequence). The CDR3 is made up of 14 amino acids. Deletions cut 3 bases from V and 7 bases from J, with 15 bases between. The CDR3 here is CASSFSLPTTGYTF. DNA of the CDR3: TGTGCCAGCAGTTTCTCACTCCCCACCACTGGCTACACCTTC.

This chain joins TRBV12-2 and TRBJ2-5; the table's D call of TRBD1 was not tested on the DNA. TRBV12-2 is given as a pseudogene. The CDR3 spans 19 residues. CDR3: CASRLTRDREWGPRETQYF. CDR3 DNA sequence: TGTGCAAGTCGCCTCACCCGGGACAGGGAATGGGGTCCCCGGGAGACCCAGTACTTC.

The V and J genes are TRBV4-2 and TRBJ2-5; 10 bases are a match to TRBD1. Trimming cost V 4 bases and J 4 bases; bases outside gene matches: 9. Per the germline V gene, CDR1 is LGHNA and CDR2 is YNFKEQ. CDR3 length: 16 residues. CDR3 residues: CASSLYQDRGRETQYF. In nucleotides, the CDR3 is TGTGCCAGCAGCCTCTACCAGGACAGGGGGAGAGAGACCCAGTACTTC.